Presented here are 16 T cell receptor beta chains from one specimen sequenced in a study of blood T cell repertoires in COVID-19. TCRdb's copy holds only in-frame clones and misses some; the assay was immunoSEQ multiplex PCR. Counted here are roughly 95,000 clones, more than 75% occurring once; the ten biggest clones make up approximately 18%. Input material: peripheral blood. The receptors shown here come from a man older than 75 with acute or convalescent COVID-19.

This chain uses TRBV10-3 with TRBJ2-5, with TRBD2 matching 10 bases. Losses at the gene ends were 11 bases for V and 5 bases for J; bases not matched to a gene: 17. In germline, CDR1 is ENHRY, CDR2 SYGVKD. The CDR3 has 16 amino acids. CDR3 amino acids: CASKLSAGGQWETQYF. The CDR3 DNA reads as TGTGCCTCTAAGTTGTCAGCGGGAGGGCAGTGGGAGACCCAGTACTTC.

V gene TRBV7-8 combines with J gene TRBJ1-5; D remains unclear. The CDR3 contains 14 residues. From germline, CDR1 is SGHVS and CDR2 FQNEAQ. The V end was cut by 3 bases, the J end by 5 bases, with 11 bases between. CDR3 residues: CASSFPGTHQPQHF. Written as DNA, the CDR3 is TGTGCCAGCAGCTTCCCAGGAACTCATCAGCCCCAGCATTTT.

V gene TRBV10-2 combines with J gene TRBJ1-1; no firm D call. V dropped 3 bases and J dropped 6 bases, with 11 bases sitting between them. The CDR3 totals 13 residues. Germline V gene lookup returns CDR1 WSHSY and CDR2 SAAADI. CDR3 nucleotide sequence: TGCGCCAGCAGTGAAAAGACTGTTTCTGAAGCTTTCTTT. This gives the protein CASSEKTVSEAFF.

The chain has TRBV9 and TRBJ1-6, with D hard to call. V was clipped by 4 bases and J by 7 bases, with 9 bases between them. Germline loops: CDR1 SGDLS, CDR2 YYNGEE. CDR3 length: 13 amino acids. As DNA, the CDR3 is TGTGCCAGCAGCCTAAGCGGGAATTCACCCCTCCACTTT. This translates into CASSLSGNSPLHF.

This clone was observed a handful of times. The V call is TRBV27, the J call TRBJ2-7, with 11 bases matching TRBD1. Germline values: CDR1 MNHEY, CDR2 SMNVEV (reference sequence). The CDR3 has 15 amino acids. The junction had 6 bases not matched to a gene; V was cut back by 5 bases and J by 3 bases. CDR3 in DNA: TGTGCCAGCAGTCCCCTGGGACAGGGGGTCTACGAGCAGTACTTC. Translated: CASSPLGQGVYEQYF.

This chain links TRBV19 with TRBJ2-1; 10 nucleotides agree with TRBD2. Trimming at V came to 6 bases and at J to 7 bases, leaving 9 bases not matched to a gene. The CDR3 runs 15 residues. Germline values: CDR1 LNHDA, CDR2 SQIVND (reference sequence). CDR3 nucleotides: TGTGCCAGTAGCATTCCTAGCGGGGGAAGGAATGAGCAGTTCTTC. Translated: CASSIPSGGRNEQFF.

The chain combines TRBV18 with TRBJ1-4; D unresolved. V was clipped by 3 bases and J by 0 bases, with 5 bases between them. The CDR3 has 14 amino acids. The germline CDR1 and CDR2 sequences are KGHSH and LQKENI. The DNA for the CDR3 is TGTGCCAGCTCACCGTCATCAACTAATGAAAAACTGTTTTTT. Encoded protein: CASSPSSTNEKLFF. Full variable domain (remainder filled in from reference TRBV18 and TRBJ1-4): NAGVMQNPRHLVRRRGQEARLRCSPMKGHSHVYWYRQLPEEGLKFMVYLQKENIIDESGMPKERFSAEFPKEGPSILRIQQVVRGDSAAYFCASSPSSTNEKLFFGSGTQLSVL.

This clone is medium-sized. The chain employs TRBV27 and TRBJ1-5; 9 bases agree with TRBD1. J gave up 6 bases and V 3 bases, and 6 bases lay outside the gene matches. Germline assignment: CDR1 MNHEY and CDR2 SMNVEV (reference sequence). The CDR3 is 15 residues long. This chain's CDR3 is CASSFGGQGPQPQHF. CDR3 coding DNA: TGTGCCAGCAGTTTCGGAGGACAGGGGCCTCAGCCCCAGCATTTT.

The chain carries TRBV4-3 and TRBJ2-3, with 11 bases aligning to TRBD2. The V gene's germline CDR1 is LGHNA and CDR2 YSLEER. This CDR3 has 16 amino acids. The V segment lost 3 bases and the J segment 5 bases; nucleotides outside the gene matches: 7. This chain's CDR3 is CASSHFSGGAVDTQYF. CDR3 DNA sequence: TGCGCCAGCAGCCACTTTAGCGGGGGGGCCGTAGATACGCAGTATTTT.

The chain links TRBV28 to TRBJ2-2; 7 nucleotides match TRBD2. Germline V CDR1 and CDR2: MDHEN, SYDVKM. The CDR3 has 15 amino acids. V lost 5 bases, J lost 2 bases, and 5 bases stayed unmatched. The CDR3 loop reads CASSKRGTNTGELFF. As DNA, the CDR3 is TGTGCCAGCAGTAAGCGGGGAACTAACACCGGGGAGCTGTTTTTT.

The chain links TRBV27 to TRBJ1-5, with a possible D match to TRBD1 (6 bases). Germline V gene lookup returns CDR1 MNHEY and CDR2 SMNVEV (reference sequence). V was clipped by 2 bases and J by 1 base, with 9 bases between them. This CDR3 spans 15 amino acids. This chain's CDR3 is CASSLIQGSNQPQHF. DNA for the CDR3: TGTGCCAGCAGTTTAATTCAGGGGAGCAATCAGCCCCAGCATTTT.

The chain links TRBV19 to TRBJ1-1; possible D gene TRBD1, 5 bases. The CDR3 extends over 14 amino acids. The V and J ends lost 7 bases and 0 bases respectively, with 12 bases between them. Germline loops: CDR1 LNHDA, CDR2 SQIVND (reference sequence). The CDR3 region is CASMSRGMNTEAFF. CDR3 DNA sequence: TGTGCCAGTATGAGCCGGGGGATGAACACTGAAGCTTTCTTT.

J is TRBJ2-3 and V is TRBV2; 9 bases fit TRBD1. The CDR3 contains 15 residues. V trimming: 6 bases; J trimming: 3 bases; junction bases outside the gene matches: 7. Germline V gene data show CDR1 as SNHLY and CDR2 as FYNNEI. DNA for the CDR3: TGTGCCAGCAGACCCGGGACAGGGCTAACAGATACGCAGTATTTT. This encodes CASRPGTGLTDTQYF.

CDR3 protein: CATSTRGGNQPQHF. The CDR3 DNA is TGTGCCACCAGCACCAGGGGCGGCAATCAGCCCCAGCATTTT. V is TRBV15 and J is TRBJ1-5; a possible D gene is TRBD1 (6 bases). The germline V and J ends were trimmed by 4 bases and 2 bases, with 9 bases remaining between them. CDR1 is LNHNV, CDR2 YYDKDF, per germline (reference sequence). The CDR3 extends over 14 amino acids.

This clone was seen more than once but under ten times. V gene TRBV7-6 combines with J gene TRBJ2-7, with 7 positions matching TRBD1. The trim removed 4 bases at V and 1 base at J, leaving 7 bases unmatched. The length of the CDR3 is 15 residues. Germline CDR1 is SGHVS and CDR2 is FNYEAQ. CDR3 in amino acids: CASSSPTGKSYEQYF. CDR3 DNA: TGTGCCAGCAGCTCACCGACAGGGAAGTCCTACGAGCAGTACTTC.

CDR3 region: CASSLSSGLAGSETQYF. For the CDR3, the DNA is TGTGCCAGCAGCTTATCCTCAGGACTAGCGGGATCAGAGACCCAGTACTTC. The rearrangement links TRBV11-2 to TRBJ2-5; TRBD2 matches at 12 bases. The CDR3 extends over 17 amino acids. Germline CDR1 SGHAT, CDR2 FQNNGV. V lost 2 bases and J lost 4; bases outside the gene matches: 8.